These 9 T cell receptor beta chains were sequenced from one sample in a study of cytomegalovirus exposure and HLA in healthy donors (dated by TCRdb to 2016 to 2017). Receptor amplification or capture employed the immunoSEQ multiplex PCR assay. For the multiplex PCR, a mixture combining 60 forward primers for TCR Vbeta segments and 13 reverse primers for TCR Jbeta segments was used. This immuneACCESS table, as held by TCRdb, lists in-frame sequences with V and J called but not all clones. Of the missing ones, under half trace to an unresolved V gene in checked studies; the others have no known cause. Present in this sample are about 160,000 clones, more than 75% of which were seen just once. The top ten clones comprise around 2.1% of the sample. Sequencing used PBMCs. These receptor sequences come from a man between 18 and 29 years old in good health and CMV-seropositive.

The J gene is TRBJ2-7, the V gene TRBV7-2, with 7 bases aligning to TRBD2. CDR3 length equals 14 residues. V was pared by 5 bases and J by 6 bases, with 10 bases of the junction left unmatched. Per germline, CDR1 SGHTA and CDR2 FQGNSA. CDR3 region: CASSRGPGGGEQYF. The CDR3 DNA reads as TGTGCCAGCAGCCGGGGCCCTGGGGGGGGCGAGCAGTACTTC.

The table lists this clone with a count of one. V is TRBV7-6 and J is TRBJ2-5, with D perhaps TRBD1 (5 bases). Judging by the DNA end, TRBJ2-7 fits better; the J call may be wrong. This CDR3 spans 13 amino acids. Germline V gives CDR1 SGHVS, CDR2 FNYEAQ. The CDR3 spells CASSLLDSYEQYF. The CDR3 DNA follows: TGTGCCAGCAGCTTATTAGACAGCTACGAGCAGTACTTC.

The chain uses TRBV7-8 and TRBJ1-4, with D hard to call. CDR1 is SGHVS, CDR2 FQNEAQ, per germline. V lost 1 base, J lost 1 base, and 13 bases lay in between. This CDR3 has 17 amino acids. Written as DNA, the CDR3 is TGTGCCAGCAGCTTAGATTCCCAACTCGGAACTAATGAAAAACTGTTTTTT. This sequence encodes CASSLDSQLGTNEKLFF.

The chain is built from TRBV7-9 and TRBJ2-2, with D possibly matching TRBD1 (6 bases). Germline values: CDR1 SEHNR, CDR2 FQNEAQ (reference sequence). This CDR3 is built from 15 residues. V was cut by 8 bases and J by 7 bases, with 20 bases left in between. The CDR3 reads CASVSGDTYLGELFF. The CDR3 DNA is TGTGCCAGCGTCTCCGGGGACACCTATCTCGGGGAGCTGTTTTTT.

The CDR3 nucleotides are TGTGCCAGCAGTTTGACAGGCACGAACACTGAAGCTTTCTTT. Protein product: CASSLTGTNTEAFF. The rearrangement joins TRBV27 to TRBJ1-1, with TRBD1 as a possible D gene (6 bases). The germline V gene has CDR1 MNHEY and CDR2 SMNVEV (reference sequence). CDR3 length: 14 amino acids. V lost 3 bases, J lost 1 base, and 9 bases lay in between.

The chain is built from TRBV5-1 and TRBJ1-1; D is undetermined. With 9 bases removed from V and 4 bases from J, the gap between germline ends came to 10 bases. Germline CDR1 reads SGHRS; CDR2 reads YFSETQ. This CDR3 contains 11 residues. The chain's CDR3 is CATRDGTEAFF. CDR3 nucleotides: TGCGCCACCCGAGATGGCACTGAAGCTTTCTTT.

This chain connects TRBV19 to TRBJ1-4, with D unclear. The CDR3 extends over 15 amino acids. The germline V and J ends were trimmed by 9 bases and 3 bases, with 17 bases remaining between them. From germline, CDR1 is LNHDA and CDR2 SQIVND (reference sequence). The CDR3 sequence: CASNPRVNANEKLFF. In DNA form, the CDR3 reads TGTGCCAGCAATCCCCGGGTTAATGCTAATGAAAAACTGTTTTTT.

CDR3 nucleotides: TGTGCCAGCAGCTTGCGTACAGGGTTTAATGAAAAACTGTTTTTT. Protein product: CASSLRTGFNEKLFF. The chain employs TRBV7-2 and TRBJ1-4, with D perhaps matching TRBD1 (6 bases). Germline-derived CDR1 and CDR2 are SGHTA and FQGNSA. There are 15 residues in the CDR3. V dropped 3 bases and J dropped 4 bases, with 12 bases sitting between them.

The V call is TRBV5-1, the J call TRBJ2-7, with TRBD2 as a possible D gene (6 bases). Germline CDR1 is SGHRS and CDR2 is YFSETQ. The CDR3 loop spans 16 amino acids. V dropped 0 bases and J dropped 6 bases, with 19 bases sitting between them. The CDR3 DNA reads as TGCGCCAGCAGCTTGGGGGGGACTTCGCAATCCGGCGAGCAGTACTTC. It yields the protein CASSLGGTSQSGEQYF.